The clone carrying this T cell receptor (beta chain) has only a few counts. Its antigen is as yet unknown. The CDR3 has 16 residues. Germline lookup yields CDR1 MNHNS and CDR2 SASEGT. Trimming removed 4 bases from V and 2 bases from J; junction bases left unmatched: 4. The entry originates in a study of cytomegalovirus exposure and HLA in healthy donors. Study-wide context: Clustering assigned about 79% of the 350 to 450 genotyped donors to the Caucasian-associated ancestry cluster. Overall study results and limits: The study labeled approximately 150 TCR beta chains cytomegalovirus-associated. Apart from CMV serostatus, no immune exposure information was available.

The primer mix had 60 Vbeta and 13 Jbeta primers. Here immunoSEQ multiplex PCR was the method, and the copy in TCRdb shows in-frame clones only, minus some. This sample has about 160,000 clones; 70% to 80% occur once, and the top ten carry 8.5% to 10%. Sequencing input: PBMCs. This sequence was found in a man in his late teens or twenties in good health and CMV-seropositive. The V call is TRBV6-1, the J call TRBJ2-1; TRBD2 aligns across 11 bases. CDR3 loop: CASSGLAGHAYNEQFF. CDR3 in DNA: TGTGCCAGCAGTGGACTAGCGGGACACGCCTACAATGAGCAGTTCTTC.